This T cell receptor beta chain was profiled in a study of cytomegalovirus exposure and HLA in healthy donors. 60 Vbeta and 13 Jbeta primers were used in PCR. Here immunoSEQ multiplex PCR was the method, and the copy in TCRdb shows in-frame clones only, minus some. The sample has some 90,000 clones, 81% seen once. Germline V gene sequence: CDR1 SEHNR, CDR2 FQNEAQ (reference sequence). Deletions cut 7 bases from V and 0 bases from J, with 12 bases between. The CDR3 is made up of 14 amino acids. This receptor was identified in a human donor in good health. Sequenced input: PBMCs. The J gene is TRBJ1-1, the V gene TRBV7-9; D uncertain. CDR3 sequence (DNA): TGTGCCAGCATCGAGAGGGCCATGAACACTGAAGCTTTCTTT. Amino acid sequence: CASIERAMNTEAFF.